These 2 T cell receptor beta chains originate from one sample sequenced in a study of identical twins. TCRdb called the 5' RACE reads again in MiXCR, with one record for every CDR3 protein. There are hundreds of thousands of distinct CDR3 sequences in the sample; 7% occur only once, and more than 3% lies in the top ten. These records were also assigned to another study, of yellow fever vaccine responses in identical twins.

Sequences were obtained from memory (CD45RO+) T cells sorted from blood. Receptors originate from a woman between 18 and 29 years old in good health.

The CDR3 DNA sequence: TGTGCCAGCAGTTTAATCTTCGGGGGGCAAGAGACCCAGTACTTC. It translates to CASSLIFGGQETQYF. The chain is built from TRBV12-3 or TRBV12-4 and TRBJ2-5; 7 bases agree with TRBD2. This CDR3 comprises 15 residues. After removal of 2 bases from V and 2 bases from J, the junction contained 5 bases not matched to a gene.

The V call is TRBV7-2, the J call TRBJ2-5; unclear D gene. There are 14 residues in the CDR3. Germline CDR1 is SGHTA and CDR2 is FQGNSA. Trimming pared 1 base from V and 5 bases from J, leaving 11 bases between. CDR3: CASSLGWPRETQYF. The CDR3 DNA follows: TGTGCCAGCAGCTTAGGTTGGCCAAGGGAGACCCAGTACTTC.